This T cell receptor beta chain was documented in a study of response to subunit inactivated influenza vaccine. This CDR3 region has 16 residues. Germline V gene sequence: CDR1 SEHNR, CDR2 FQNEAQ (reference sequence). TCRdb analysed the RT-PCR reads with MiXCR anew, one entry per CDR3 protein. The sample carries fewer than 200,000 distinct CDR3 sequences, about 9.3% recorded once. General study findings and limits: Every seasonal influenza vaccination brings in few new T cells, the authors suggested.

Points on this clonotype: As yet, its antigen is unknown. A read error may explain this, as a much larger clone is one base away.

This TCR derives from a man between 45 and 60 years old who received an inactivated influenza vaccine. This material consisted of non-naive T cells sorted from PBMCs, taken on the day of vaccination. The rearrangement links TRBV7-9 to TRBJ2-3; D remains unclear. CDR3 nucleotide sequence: TGTGCCAGCAGCCCACTGGCACCGCTGGGTACAGATACGCACTATTTT. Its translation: CASSPLAPLGTDTHYF.